The 8 T cell receptor beta chains below all came from one sample that was sequenced in a study of blood T cells in healthy people across ages. A J-beta primer mix and a sample-barcoded 5' primer were used in a second PCR of about 7 to 12 cycles. TCRdb reprocessed the 5' RACE reads with MiXCR, giving one entry per CDR3 protein. Found here are 550,000 to 650,000 distinct CDR3 sequences, about 29% of them singletons; the top ten hold 3.6%. This sample was also put to use in a study of T cells of mothers and their children.

The specimen was blood. These receptors were obtained from a boy aged 2 to 10 in good health.

The chain uses TRBV6-5 and TRBJ2-5; 9 nucleotides agree with TRBD2. CDR3 length: 15 residues. The ends lost 8 bases at V and 5 bases at J; junction bases unmatched: 12. Germline loops: CDR1 MNHEY, CDR2 SVGAGI. The CDR3 spells CASGTSRNLGETQYF. The CDR3 coding sequence is TGTGCCAGCGGGACTAGCAGGAACCTTGGGGAGACCCAGTACTTC.

This clonotype was counted only a few times. The chain recombines TRBV29-1 with TRBJ1-4; possibly TRBD1 for D (6 bases). With 5 bases removed from V and 2 bases from J, the gap between germline ends came to 12 bases. CDR3 length: 14 residues. Per germline, CDR1 SQVTM and CDR2 ANQGSEA. CDR3 sequence: CSVFGGETNEKLFF. The CDR3 region has the DNA TGCAGCGTTTTTGGGGGCGAGACTAATGAAAAACTGTTTTTT. Full variable domain (outside the CDR3, taken from reference TRBV29-1 and TRBJ1-4): SAVISQKPSRDICQRGTSLTIQCQVDSQVTMMFWYRQQPGQSLTLIATANQGSEATYESGFVIDKFPISRPNLTFSTLTVSNMSPEDSSIYLCSVFGGETNEKLFFGSGTQLSVL.

This clonotype was seen a handful of times. The chain has TRBV27 and TRBJ2-1; 9 bases are a match to TRBD2. The germline V gene encodes CDR1 MNHEY and CDR2 SMNVEV (reference sequence). Trimming removed 6 bases from V and 2 bases from J; junction bases left unmatched: 8. CDR3 length: 16 residues. The CDR3 DNA is TGTGCCAGCAGCCATGGTGGCGGGAGGGCCTACAATGAGCAGTTCTTC. It specifies CASSHGGGRAYNEQFF.

V is TRBV20-1 and J is TRBJ2-5, with 12 bases aligning to TRBD2. The CDR3 consists of 17 residues. Germline values: CDR1 DFQATT, CDR2 SNEGSKA (reference sequence). V was clipped by 6 bases and J by 4 bases; unmatched bases: 15. The CDR3 region has the DNA TGCAGTGCCCAAATCCCTGGCCAGACTAGCGGGGGAGAGACCCAGTACTTC. Amino acids: CSAQIPGQTSGGETQYF.

This clonotype showed up many times. The chain links TRBV6-1 to TRBJ1-1; D remains ambiguous. The CDR3 runs 13 residues. Deletions cut 4 bases from V and 0 bases from J, with 6 bases between. Germline CDR1 MNHNS, CDR2 SASEGT. CDR3 bases: TGTGCCAGCAGTGTGACGGTGAACACTGAAGCTTTCTTT. Translating it yields CASSVTVNTEAFF.

For the CDR3, the DNA is TGTGCCAGCAGCCCTGGGACTAGCGGCAAGGGGTATGAGCAGTTCTTC. Translating it yields CASSPGTSGKGYEQFF. The chain carries TRBV7-9 and TRBJ2-5, with 11 bases lining up with TRBD2. Near its end, the DNA agrees better with TRBJ2-1, so the J call may be wrong. The CDR3 contains 16 residues. CDR1 and CDR2 from the germline V gene are SEHNR and FQNEAQ (reference sequence).

This clonotype turned up a few times. This chain uses TRBV12-3 or TRBV12-4 with TRBJ2-1; 11 bases are shared with TRBD2. The CDR3 consists of 17 residues. Trimming cost V 6 bases and J 6 bases; bases outside gene matches: 13. The CDR3 loop reads CASRGQTGTSGLNEQFF. CDR3 coding DNA: TGTGCCAGCAGGGGACAGACCGGGACTAGCGGTCTCAATGAGCAGTTCTTC.

The V and J genes are TRBV7-8 and TRBJ1-1; the match to TRBD1 covers 11 bases. The CDR3 sequence is 16 residues long. The germline gives CDR1 SGHVS, CDR2 FQNEAQ. J was trimmed by 3 bases and V by 5 bases; bases with no gene match: 8. The CDR3 sequence is CASSVRDRGYDTEAFF. CDR3 bases: TGTGCCAGCAGCGTCCGGGACAGGGGGTATGACACTGAAGCTTTCTTT.